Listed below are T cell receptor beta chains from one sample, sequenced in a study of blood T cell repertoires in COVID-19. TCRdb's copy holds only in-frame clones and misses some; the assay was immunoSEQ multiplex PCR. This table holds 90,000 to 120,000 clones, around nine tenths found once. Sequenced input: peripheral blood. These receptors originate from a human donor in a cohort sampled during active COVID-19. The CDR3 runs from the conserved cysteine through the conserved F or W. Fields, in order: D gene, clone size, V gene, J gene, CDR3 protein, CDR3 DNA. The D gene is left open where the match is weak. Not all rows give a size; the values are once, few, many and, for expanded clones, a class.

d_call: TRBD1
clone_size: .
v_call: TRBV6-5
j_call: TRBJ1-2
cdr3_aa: CASRATGGYGYTF
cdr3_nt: TGTGCCAGCAGAGCGACAGGGGGCTATGGCTACACCTTC

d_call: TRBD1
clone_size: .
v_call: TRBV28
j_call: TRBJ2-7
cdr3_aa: CASSQGTGGAYEQYF
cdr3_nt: TGTGCCAGCAGTCAAGGGACAGGGGGCGCGTACGAGCAGTACTTC

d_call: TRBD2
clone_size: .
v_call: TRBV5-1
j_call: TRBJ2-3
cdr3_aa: CASSLARTSSPDTQYF
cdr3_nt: TGCGCCAGCAGCTTGGCCAGGACTAGCTCCCCAGATACGCAGTATTTT

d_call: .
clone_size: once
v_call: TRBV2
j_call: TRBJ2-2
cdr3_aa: CASRVLTGANTGELFF
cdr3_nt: TGTGCCAGCAGGGTTTTGACAGGAGCGAACACCGGGGAGCTGTTTTTT

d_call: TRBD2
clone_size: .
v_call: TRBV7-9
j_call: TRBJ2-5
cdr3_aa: CASSSQAGGEETQYF
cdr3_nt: TGTGCCAGCAGCTCCCAAGCGGGGGGGGAAGAGACCCAGTACTTC

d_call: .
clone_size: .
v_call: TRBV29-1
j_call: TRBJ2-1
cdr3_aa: CSVPPGSWDNEQFF
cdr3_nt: TGCAGCGTACCTCCGGGGTCATGGGACAATGAGCAGTTCTTC

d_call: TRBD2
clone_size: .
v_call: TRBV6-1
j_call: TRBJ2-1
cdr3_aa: CASSERGGRAHEQFF
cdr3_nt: TGTGCCAGCAGTGAAAGGGGCGGGAGGGCGCATGAGCAGTTCTTC

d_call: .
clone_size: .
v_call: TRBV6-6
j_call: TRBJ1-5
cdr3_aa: CASTPSSSNIPQHF
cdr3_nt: TGTGCCAGCACCCCCAGCAGTAGCAATATCCCCCAGCATTTT

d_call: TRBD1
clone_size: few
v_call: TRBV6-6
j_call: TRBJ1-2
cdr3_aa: CASSSTGDYGYTF
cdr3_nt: TGTGCCAGCAGTTCCACAGGGGACTATGGCTACACCTTC

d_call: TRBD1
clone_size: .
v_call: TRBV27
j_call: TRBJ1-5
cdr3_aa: CASSPWTGHNQPQHF
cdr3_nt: TGTGCCAGCAGTCCATGGACAGGGCATAATCAGCCCCAGCATTTT

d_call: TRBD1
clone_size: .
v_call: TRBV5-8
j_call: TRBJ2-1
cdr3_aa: CASSKTGGNEQFF
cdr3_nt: TGTGCCAGCAGCAAGACAGGGGGCAATGAGCAGTTCTTC

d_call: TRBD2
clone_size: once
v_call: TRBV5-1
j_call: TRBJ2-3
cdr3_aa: CASSWGGSDTQYF
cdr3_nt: TGCGCCAGCAGCTGGGGGGGTTCAGATACGCAGTATTTT

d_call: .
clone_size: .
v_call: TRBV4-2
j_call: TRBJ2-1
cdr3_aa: CASSQGGSSDEQFF
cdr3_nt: TGTGCCAGCAGCCAAGGGGGCTCTAGCGATGAGCAGTTCTTC

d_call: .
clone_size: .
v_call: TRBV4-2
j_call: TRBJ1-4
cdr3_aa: CASSQDRIGATNEKLFF
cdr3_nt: TGTGCCAGCAGCCAAGATCGAATAGGAGCAACTAATGAAAAACTGTTTTTT

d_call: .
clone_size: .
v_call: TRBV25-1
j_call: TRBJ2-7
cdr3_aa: CASSAVSGSGYGEQYF
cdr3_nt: TGTGCCAGCAGTGCGGTCAGCGGGTCCGGATATGGCGAGCAGTACTTC

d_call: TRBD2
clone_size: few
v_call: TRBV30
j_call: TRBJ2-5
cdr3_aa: CAYRLAGVMETQYF
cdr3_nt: TGTGCCTACCGACTAGCGGGAGTTATGGAGACCCAGTACTTC

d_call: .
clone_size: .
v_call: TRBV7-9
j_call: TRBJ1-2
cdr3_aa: CASSLDIYYGYTF
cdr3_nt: TGTGCCAGCAGCTTAGACATCTACTATGGCTACACCTTC

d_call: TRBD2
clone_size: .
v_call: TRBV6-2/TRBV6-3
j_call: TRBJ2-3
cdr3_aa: CASSGRASGSRTDTQYF
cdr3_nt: TGTGCCAGCAGTGGCCGAGCTAGCGGGAGCCGCACAGATACGCAGTATTTT

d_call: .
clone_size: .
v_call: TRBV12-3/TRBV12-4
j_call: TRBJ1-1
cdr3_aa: CASRGGLGTEAFF
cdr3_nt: TGTGCCAGCAGGGGGGGGCTGGGGACTGAAGCTTTCTTT

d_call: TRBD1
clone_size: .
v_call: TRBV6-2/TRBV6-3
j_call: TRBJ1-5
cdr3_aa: CASSPRTGGEGQPQHF
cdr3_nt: TGTGCCAGCAGCCCTCGGACAGGGGGCGAGGGTCAGCCCCAGCATTTT

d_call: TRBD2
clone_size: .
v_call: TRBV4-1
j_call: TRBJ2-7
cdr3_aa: CASRLQRGSGYEQYF
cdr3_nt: TGCGCCAGCAGACTTCAGCGGGGGAGCGGGTACGAGCAGTACTTC

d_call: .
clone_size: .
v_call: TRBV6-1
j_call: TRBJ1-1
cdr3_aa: CASSELTGGRMNTEAFF
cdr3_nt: TGTGCCAGCAGTGAATTAACGGGGGGCAGAATGAACACTGAAGCTTTCTTT

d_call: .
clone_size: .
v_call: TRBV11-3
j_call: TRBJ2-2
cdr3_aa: CASSPGLHSTGELFF
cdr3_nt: TGTGCCAGTAGTCCGGGACTCCATTCCACCGGGGAGCTGTTTTTT

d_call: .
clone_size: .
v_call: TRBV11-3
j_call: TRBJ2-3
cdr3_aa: CASSLGPGGTDTQYF
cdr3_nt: TGTGCCAGCAGCTTAGGCCCTGGAGGTACAGATACGCAGTATTTT

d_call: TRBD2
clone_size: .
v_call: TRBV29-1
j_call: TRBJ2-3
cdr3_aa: CSVVASGDTQYF
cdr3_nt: TGCAGCGTTGTGGCTAGCGGGGATACGCAGTATTTT

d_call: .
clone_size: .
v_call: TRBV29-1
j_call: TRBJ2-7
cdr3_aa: CSVEASSSYEQYF
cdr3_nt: TGCAGCGTTGAGGCTAGTTCCTCCTACGAGCAGTACTTC

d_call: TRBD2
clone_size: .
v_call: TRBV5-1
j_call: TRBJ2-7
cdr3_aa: CASSSTSGVREQYF
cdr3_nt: TGCGCCAGCAGTTCGACTAGCGGCGTGCGAGAGCAGTACTTC